Sequencing of this T cell receptor (beta chain) was carried out in a study of CD8 T cells in ankylosing spondylitis. Germline lookup yields CDR1 SGHTA and CDR2 FQGNSA. The germline V and J ends were trimmed by 3 bases and 0 bases, with 6 bases remaining between them. The CDR3 totals 13 residues. Overall study results and limits: Characteristic, it appeared, of ankylosing spondylitis blood was a TCR beta motif of roughly 8 highly homologous variants. Clones linked to disease were reported to show significant enrichment in matched ankylosing spondylitis synovial fluid.

Points on this clonotype: The antigen remains unidentified.

TCRdb reanalysed the 5' RACE reads using MiXCR and keeps one entry per CDR3 protein. The sample holds about 130,000 distinct CDR3 sequences, approximately 14% seen once. The rearrangement links TRBV7-2 to TRBJ2-7; D gene uncertain. The sequenced sample was blood, either unsorted or a sorted T cell fraction (not recorded which). This receptor was taken from a female donor with ankylosing spondylitis or in good health (not recorded which). CDR3 residues: CASSFLSSYEQYF. The CDR3, as DNA: TGTGCCAGCAGCTTCCTAAGCTCCTACGAGCAGTACTTC.